This is a list of T cell receptor beta chains from one sample in a study of cytomegalovirus exposure and HLA in healthy donors. The assay was immunoSEQ multiplex PCR, and TCRdb's table has in-frame clones only and misses some. The table includes about 150,000 clones, around four fifths detected once. Specimen: PBMCs. These receptor sequences come from a boy aged 2-15 years in good health and CMV-seronegative. Each CDR3 is given with its conserved first and last residue. The D gene is left open where the match is weak. The listing skips clone size in some rows; elsewhere it reads once, few, many or a size class.

CDR3aa | CDR3nt | d_gene | abundance | j_gene | v_gene
CASSTSGGAGADTQYF | TGTGCCAGCAGCACCTCAGGGGGCGCGGGAGCAGATACGCAGTATTTT | NA | NA | TRBJ2-3 | TRBV7-3
CASSRGGVANTGELFF | TGTGCCAGCAGCAGGGGGGGGGTGGCGAACACCGGGGAGCTGTTTTTT | NA | NA | TRBJ2-2 | TRBV21-1
CASSLSGPSFYGYTF | TGTGCCAGCAGTTTATCGGGGCCTTCGTTCTATGGCTACACCTTC | NA | NA | TRBJ1-2 | TRBV27
CASSLGAGLTYEQYF | TGTGCCAGCAGCTTGGGAGCGGGACTAACCTACGAGCAGTACTTC | TRBD2 | few | TRBJ2-7 | TRBV5-8
CASSEWRLAGVQGGYTF | TGTGCCAGCAGTGAATGGCGGCTGGCCGGGGTTCAAGGGGGCTACACCTTC | NA | NA | TRBJ1-2 | TRBV2
CASSRRTAGNTIYF | TGTGCCAGCAGCCGAAGGACAGCTGGAAACACCATATATTTT | NA | NA | TRBJ1-3 | TRBV7-9
CASSLLSNTEAFF | TGTGCCAGCAGCTTGCTTAGTAACACTGAAGCTTTCTTT | NA | few | TRBJ1-1 | TRBV5-5
CAISESIRETAEAFF | TGTGCCATCAGTGAGTCGATTAGGGAGACTGCTGAAGCTTTCTTT | NA | NA | TRBJ1-1 | TRBV10-3
CASSLSGGAGNTQYF | TGCGCCAGCAGCTTAAGCGGGGGGGCTGGGAATACGCAGTATTTT | TRBD2 | NA | TRBJ2-3 | TRBV5-1
CASSVLPQGNEQFF | TGTGCCAGCAGCGTTCTGCCTCAGGGAAATGAGCAGTTCTTC | NA | once | TRBJ2-1 | TRBV9
CASSQDLGGVSEQYF | TGTGCCAGCAGCCAAGATTTAGGGGGGGTGAGCGAGCAGTACTTC | NA | NA | TRBJ2-7 | TRBV14
CASSRATGPNTEAFF | TGTGCCAGCAGCCGCGCAACAGGGCCGAACACTGAAGCTTTCTTT | NA | NA | TRBJ1-1 | TRBV7-9
CASSVAGVYEQYF | TGTGCCAGCAGTGTGGCGGGAGTCTACGAGCAGTACTTC | TRBD2 | NA | TRBJ2-7 | TRBV6-5
CASSALRERSEAFF | TGTGCCAGCAGTGCCCTACGGGAAAGGTCTGAAGCTTTCTTT | NA | NA | TRBJ1-1 | TRBV11-2
CARNHTQFTGGNYEQYF | TGTGCCAGGAACCACACCCAATTTACAGGGGGGAACTACGAGCAGTACTTC | TRBD1 | NA | TRBJ2-7 | TRBV5-5
CASSGILQVLGSNQPQHF | TGTGCCAGCAGTGGAATATTACAGGTCTTAGGTAGCAATCAGCCCCAGCATTTT | NA | NA | TRBJ1-5 | TRBV6-1
CASSSRGSPNEQFF | TGTGCCAGCAGCAGCAGGGGGTCCCCCAATGAGCAGTTCTTC | TRBD1 | NA | TRBJ2-1 | TRBV11-3
CAISRTGGIYEQYF | TGTGCCATCAGTCGAACTGGGGGGATCTACGAGCAGTACTTC | NA | NA | TRBJ2-7 | TRBV10-3
CASSVTAGYGYTF | TGTGCCAGCAGTGTCACAGCGGGCTATGGCTACACCTTC | NA | NA | TRBJ1-2 | TRBV6-5
CSVGSGYNEQFF | TGCAGCGTTGGCAGCGGCTACAATGAGCAGTTCTTC | NA | NA | TRBJ2-1 | TRBV29-1
CASSLTSGGALGETQYF | TGCGCCAGCAGCCTGACTAGCGGGGGGGCGCTAGGAGAGACCCAGTACTTC | TRBD2 | NA | TRBJ2-5 | TRBV5-1
CASSLGPGGHTEAFF | TGTGCCAGCAGCTTAGGGCCAGGGGGGCACACTGAAGCTTTCTTT | TRBD1 | NA | TRBJ1-1 | TRBV7-2
CASSPVAGHYNEQFF | TGTGCCAGCAGTCCCGTAGCGGGACACTACAATGAGCAGTTCTTC | TRBD2 | NA | TRBJ2-1 | TRBV27
CASSVTGNFKTEAFF | TGTGCCAGCAGCGTAACAGGGAATTTTAAGACTGAAGCTTTCTTT | NA | NA | TRBJ1-1 | TRBV9
CASSLDRGPYNEQFF | TGTGCCAGCAGCCTGGACAGGGGCCCCTACAATGAGCAGTTCTTC | TRBD1 | few | TRBJ2-1 | TRBV11-2
CASGVGLADTIYF | TGTGCCAGCGGTGTGGGTTTAGCGGACACCATATATTTT | NA | NA | TRBJ1-3 | TRBV7-9
CSVLFRGGGTIYF | TGCAGCGTTCTTTTCAGGGGCGGTGGCACCATATATTTT | NA | NA | TRBJ1-3 | TRBV29-1
CASSLKRGTNNEQFF | TGTGCCAGCAGTTTAAAGCGGGGGACTAACAATGAGCAGTTCTTC | TRBD2 | NA | TRBJ2-1 | TRBV27
CAIFSGLGNTIYF | TGTGCCATCTTCTCAGGACTTGGAAACACCATATATTTT | NA | once | TRBJ1-3 | TRBV10-3
CASSTLAGWTYEQYF | TGTGCCAGTAGCACTCTAGCCGGTTGGACCTACGAGCAGTACTTC | NA | NA | TRBJ2-7 | TRBV19
CASSGLAGAYNEQFF | TGTGCCAGCAGTGGCCTAGCGGGAGCCTACAATGAGCAGTTCTTC | TRBD2 | NA | TRBJ2-1 | TRBV6-4
CASRERDRRNSNYGYTF | TGTGCCAGCAGAGAGCGGGACAGGAGAAACTCTAACTATGGCTACACCTTC | TRBD1 | once | TRBJ1-2 | TRBV7-9
CASNSRGQTGELFF | TGTGCCAGCAACAGCAGGGGGCAAACCGGGGAGCTGTTTTTT | TRBD1 | NA | TRBJ2-2 | TRBV6-6
CASSPDRLSQPQHF | TGTGCCAGCAGCCCCGACAGGTTAAGTCAGCCCCAGCATTTT | NA | NA | TRBJ1-5 | TRBV7-2
CASSPGTGRTDTQYF | TGTGCCAGCAGTCCTGGGACAGGGCGGACAGATACGCAGTATTTT | TRBD1 | once | TRBJ2-3 | TRBV6-5
CASSLRPTDTQYF | TGTGCCAGCAGCTTGCGTCCCACAGATACGCAGTATTTT | NA | NA | TRBJ2-3 | TRBV5-6
CASSLFMVSSGNTEAFF | TGTGCCAGCAGCTTGTTCATGGTATCGTCAGGTAACACTGAAGCTTTCTTT | NA | once | TRBJ1-1 | TRBV5-6
CASQAGSYQPQHF | TGTGCCAGCCAAGCCGGGAGTTATCAGCCCCAGCATTTT | NA | NA | TRBJ1-5 | TRBV6-1
CASTWAGDTDTQYF | TGTGCCAGCACTTGGGCGGGGGACACAGATACGCAGTATTTT | TRBD2 | NA | TRBJ2-3 | TRBV9